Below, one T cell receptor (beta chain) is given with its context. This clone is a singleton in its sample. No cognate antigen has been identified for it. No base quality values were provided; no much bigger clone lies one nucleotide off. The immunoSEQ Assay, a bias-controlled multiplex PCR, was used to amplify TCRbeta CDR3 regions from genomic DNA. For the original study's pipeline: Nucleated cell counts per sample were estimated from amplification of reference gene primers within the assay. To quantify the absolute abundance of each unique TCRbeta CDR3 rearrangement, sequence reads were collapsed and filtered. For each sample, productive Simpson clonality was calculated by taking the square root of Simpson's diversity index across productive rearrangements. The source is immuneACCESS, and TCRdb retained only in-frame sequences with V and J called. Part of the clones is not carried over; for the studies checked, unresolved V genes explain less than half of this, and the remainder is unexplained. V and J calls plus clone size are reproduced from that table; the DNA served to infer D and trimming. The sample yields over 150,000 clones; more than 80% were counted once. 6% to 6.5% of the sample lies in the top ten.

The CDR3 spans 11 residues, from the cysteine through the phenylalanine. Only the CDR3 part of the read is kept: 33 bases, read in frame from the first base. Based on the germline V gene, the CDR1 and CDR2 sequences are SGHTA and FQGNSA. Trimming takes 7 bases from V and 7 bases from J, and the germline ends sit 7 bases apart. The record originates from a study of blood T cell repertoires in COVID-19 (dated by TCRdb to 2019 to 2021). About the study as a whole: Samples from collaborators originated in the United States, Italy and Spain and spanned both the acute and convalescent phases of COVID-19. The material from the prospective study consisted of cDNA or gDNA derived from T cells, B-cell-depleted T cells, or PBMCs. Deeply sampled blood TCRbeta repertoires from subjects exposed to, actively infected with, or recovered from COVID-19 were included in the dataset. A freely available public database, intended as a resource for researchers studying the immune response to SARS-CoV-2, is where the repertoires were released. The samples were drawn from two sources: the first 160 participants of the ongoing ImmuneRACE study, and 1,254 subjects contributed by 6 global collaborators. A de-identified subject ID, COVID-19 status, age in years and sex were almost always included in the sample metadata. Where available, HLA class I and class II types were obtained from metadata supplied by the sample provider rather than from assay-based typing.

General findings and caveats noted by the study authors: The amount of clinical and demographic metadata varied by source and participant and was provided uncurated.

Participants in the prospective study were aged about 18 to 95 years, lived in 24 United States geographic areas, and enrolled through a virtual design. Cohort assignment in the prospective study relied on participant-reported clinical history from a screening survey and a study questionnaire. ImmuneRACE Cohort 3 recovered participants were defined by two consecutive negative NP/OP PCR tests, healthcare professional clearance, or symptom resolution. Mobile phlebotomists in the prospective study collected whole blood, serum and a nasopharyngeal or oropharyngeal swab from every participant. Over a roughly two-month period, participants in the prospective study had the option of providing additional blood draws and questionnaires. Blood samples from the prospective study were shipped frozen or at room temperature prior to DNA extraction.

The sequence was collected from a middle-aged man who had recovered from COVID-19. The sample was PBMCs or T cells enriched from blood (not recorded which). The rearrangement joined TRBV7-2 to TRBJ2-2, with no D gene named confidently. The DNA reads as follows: TGTGCCAGCAACCTAGTCGGGGAGCTGTTTTTT. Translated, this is CASNLVGELFF.